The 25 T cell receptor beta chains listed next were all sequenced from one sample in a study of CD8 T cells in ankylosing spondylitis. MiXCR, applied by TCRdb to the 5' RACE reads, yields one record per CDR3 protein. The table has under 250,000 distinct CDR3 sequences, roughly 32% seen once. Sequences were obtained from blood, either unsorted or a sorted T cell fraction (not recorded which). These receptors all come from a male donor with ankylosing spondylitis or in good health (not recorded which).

CDR3 loop: CASSGGGDEQYF. The CDR3 DNA follows: TGTGCCAGCAGTGGGGGAGGCGACGAGCAGTACTTC. J is TRBJ2-7 and V is TRBV28, with D maybe TRBD2 (6 bases). Deletions cut 5 bases from V and 5 bases from J, with 10 bases between. CDR3 size: 12 residues. Germline loops: CDR1 MDHEN, CDR2 SYDVKM. Looking up the rest from reference TRBV28 and TRBJ2-7 gives the full variable domain: DVKVTQSSRYLVKRTGEKVFLECVQDMDHENMFWYRQDPGLGLRLIYFSYDVKMKEKGDIPEGYSVSREKKERFSLILESASTNQTSMYLCASSGGGDEQYFGPGTRLTVT.

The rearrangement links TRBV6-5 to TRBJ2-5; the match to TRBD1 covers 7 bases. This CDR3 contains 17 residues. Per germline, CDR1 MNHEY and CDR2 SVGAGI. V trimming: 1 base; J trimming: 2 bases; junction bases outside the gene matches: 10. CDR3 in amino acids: CASSYFSGQIPQETQYF. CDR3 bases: TGTGCCAGCAGTTACTTTTCGGGACAGATCCCTCAAGAGACCCAGTACTTC.

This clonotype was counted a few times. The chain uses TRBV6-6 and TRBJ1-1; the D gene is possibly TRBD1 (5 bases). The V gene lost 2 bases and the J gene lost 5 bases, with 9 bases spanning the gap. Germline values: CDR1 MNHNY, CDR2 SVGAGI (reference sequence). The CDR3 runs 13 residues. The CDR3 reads CASSYGGGTEAFF. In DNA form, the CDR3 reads TGTGCCAGCAGTTACGGGGGGGGGACTGAAGCTTTCTTT.

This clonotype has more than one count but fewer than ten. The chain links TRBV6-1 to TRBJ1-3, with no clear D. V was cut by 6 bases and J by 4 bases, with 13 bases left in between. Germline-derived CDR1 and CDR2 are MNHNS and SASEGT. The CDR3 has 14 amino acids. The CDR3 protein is CASSGGVVGNTIYF. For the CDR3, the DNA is TGTGCCAGCAGCGGCGGTGTTGTCGGAAACACCATATATTTT.

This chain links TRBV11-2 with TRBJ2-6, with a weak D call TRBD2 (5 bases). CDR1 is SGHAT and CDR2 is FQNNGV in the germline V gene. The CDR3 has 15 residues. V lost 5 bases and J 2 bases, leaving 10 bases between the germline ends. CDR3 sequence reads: CASSLPGTGANVLTF. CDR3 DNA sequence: TGTGCCAGCAGCCTCCCGGGAACTGGGGCCAACGTCCTGACTTTC.

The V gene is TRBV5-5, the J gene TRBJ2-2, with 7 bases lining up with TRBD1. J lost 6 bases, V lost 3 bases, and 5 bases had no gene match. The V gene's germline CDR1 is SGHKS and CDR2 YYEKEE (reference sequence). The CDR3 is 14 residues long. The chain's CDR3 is CASSWGTGAGELFF. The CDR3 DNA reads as TGTGCCAGCAGCTGGGGCACAGGGGCCGGGGAGCTGTTTTTT. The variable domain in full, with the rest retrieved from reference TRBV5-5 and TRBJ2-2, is DAGVTQSPTHLIKTRGQQVTLRCSPISGHKSVSWYQQVLGQGPQFIFQYYEKEERGRGNFPDRFSARQFPNYSSELNVNALLLGDSALYLCASSWGTGAGELFFGEGSRLTVL.

Here the CDR3 DNA reads TGTGCCAGCGAGGGATTCTACGAGCAGTACTTC. Its translation: CASEGFYEQYF. The genes are TRBV6-1 and TRBJ2-7; a weak D match, TRBD2 (5 bases). The CDR3 is made up of 11 amino acids. From germline, CDR1 is MNHNS and CDR2 SASEGT. The V end lost 8 bases, the J end lost 3 bases, and 8 bases lay between the germline ends.

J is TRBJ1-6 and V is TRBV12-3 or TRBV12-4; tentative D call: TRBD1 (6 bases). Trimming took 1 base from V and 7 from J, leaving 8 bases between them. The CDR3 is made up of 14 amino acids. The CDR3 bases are TGTGCCAGCAGTTTAGGACAGGCCAATTCACCCCTCCACTTT. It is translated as CASSLGQANSPLHF.

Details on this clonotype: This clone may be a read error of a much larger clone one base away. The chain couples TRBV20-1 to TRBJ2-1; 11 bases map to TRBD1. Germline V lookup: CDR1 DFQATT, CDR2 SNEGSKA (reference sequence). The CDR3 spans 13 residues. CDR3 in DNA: TGCAGTGCTGGGACAGGGGGAAACAATGTGCAGTTCTTC. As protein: CSAGTGGNNVQFF.

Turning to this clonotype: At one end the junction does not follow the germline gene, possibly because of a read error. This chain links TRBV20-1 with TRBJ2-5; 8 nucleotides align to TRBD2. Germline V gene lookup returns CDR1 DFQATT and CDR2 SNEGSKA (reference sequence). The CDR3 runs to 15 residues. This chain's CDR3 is CSARGRRGDQETQYF. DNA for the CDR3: TGCAGTGCAAGAGGTCGGCGGGGGGATCAAGAGACCCAGTACTTC.

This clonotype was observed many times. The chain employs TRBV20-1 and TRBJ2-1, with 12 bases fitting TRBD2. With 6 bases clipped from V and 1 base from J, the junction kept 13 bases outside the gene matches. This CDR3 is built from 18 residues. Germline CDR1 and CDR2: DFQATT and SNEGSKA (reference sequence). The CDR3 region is CSAPDPSGGASSYNEQFF. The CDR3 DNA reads TGCAGTGCACCAGACCCTAGCGGGGGGGCTTCGTCCTACAATGAGCAGTTCTTC.

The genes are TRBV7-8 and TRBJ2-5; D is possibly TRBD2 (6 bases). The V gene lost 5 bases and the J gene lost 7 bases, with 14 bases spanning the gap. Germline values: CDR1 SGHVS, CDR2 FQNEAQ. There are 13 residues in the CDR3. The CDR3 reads CASSRDLGGTQYF. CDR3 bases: TGTGCCAGCAGCCGAGACTTGGGGGGGACCCAGTACTTC. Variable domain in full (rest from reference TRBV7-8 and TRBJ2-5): GAGVSQSPRYKVAKRGQDVALRCDPISGHVSLFWYQQALGQGPEFLTYFQNEAQLDKSGLPSDRFFAERPEGSVSTLKIQRTQQEDSAVYLCASSRDLGGTQYFGPGTRLLVL.

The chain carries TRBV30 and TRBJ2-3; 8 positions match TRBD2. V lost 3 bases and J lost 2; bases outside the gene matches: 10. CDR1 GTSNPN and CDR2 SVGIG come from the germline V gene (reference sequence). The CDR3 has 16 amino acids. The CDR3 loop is CAWSLAGAGVTDTQYF. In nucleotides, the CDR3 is TGTGCCTGGAGCCTAGCTGGAGCGGGGGTCACAGATACGCAGTATTTT.

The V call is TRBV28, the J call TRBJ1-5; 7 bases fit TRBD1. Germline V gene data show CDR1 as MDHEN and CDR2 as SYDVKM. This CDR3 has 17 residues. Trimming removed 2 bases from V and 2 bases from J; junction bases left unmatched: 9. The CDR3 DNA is TGTGCCAGCAGTTTACCACAAACAGGGGTTGGCAATCAGCCCCAGCATTTT. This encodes CASSLPQTGVGNQPQHF.

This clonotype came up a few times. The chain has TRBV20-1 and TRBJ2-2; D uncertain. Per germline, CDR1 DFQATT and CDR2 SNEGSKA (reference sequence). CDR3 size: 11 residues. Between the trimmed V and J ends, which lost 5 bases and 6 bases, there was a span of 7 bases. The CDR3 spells CSAQSAGELFF. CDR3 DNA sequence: TGCAGTGCTCAAAGTGCCGGGGAGCTGTTTTTT.

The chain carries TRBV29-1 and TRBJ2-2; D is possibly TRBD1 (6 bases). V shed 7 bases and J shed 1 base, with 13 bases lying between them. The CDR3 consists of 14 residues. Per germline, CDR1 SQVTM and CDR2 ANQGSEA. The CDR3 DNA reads TGCAGCGCAAGGGGACAACAGAACACCGGGGAGCTGTTTTTT. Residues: CSARGQQNTGELFF.

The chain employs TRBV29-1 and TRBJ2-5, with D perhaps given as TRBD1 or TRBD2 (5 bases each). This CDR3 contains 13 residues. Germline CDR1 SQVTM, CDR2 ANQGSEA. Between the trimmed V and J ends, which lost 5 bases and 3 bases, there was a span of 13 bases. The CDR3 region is CSVSRDPKETQYF. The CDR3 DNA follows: TGCAGCGTTTCCAGGGACCCAAAAGAGACCCAGTACTTC.

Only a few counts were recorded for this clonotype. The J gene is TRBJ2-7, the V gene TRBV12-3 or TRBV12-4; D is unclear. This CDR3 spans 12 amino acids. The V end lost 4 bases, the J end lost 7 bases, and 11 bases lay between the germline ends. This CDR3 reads CASSSLEWEQYF. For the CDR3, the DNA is TGTGCCAGCAGTTCGCTGGAGTGGGAGCAGTACTTC.

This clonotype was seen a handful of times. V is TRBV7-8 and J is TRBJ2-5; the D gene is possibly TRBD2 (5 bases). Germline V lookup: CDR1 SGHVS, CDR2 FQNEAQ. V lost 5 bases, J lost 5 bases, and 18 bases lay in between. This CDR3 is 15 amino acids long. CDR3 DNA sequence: TGTGCCAGCAGCCCAGGAGGCTTAGGGCAGGAGACCCAGTACTTC. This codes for CASSPGGLGQETQYF.

CDR3 in amino acids: CASSQNQGAEAFF. The CDR3 coding sequence is TGTGCCAGCAGCCAAAACCAGGGTGCTGAAGCTTTCTTT. J is TRBJ1-1 and V is TRBV3-1, with a possible D match to TRBD1 (5 bases). The CDR3 loop spans 13 amino acids. V lost 2 bases and J lost 6, with 10 bases in between. CDR1 is LGHDT and CDR2 is YNNKEL in the germline V gene (reference sequence).

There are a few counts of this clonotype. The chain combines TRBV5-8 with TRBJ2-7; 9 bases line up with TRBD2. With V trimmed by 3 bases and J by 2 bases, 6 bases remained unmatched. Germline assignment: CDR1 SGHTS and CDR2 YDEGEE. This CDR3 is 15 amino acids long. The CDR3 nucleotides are TGTGCCAGCAGCTCCGGGACTAGCTTCACCTACGAGCAGTACTTC. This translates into CASSSGTSFTYEQYF.

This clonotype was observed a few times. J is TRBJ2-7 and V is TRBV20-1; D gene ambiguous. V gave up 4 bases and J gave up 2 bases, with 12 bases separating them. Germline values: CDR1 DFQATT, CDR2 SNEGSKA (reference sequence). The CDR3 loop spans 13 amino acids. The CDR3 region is CSAIRAATYEQYF. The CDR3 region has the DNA TGCAGTGCTATTAGGGCAGCTACCTACGAGCAGTACTTC.

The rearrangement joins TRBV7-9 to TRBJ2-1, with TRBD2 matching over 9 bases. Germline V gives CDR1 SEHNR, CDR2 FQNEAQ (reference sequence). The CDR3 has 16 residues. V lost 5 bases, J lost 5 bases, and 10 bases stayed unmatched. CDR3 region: CASSPWERGANNEQFF. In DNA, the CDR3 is TGTGCCAGCAGCCCCTGGGAGCGGGGGGCCAACAATGAGCAGTTCTTC.

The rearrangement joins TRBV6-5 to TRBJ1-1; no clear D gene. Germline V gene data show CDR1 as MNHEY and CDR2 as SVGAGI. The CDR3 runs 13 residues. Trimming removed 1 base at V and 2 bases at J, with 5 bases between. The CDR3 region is CASSYLRNTEAFF. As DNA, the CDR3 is TGTGCCAGCAGTTACTTGAGAAACACTGAAGCTTTCTTT.

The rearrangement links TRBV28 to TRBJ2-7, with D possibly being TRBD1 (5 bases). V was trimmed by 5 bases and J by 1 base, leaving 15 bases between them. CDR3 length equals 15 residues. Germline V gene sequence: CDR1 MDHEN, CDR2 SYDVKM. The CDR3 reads CASSTSSQVSYEQYF. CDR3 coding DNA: TGTGCCAGCAGTACATCCTCACAGGTGTCCTACGAGCAGTACTTC.